The 20 T cell receptor beta chains listed next were all sequenced from one sample in a study of CD8 T cells in ankylosing spondylitis. General study points: Characteristic, it appeared, of ankylosing spondylitis blood was a TCR beta motif of about eight highly homologous variants.

TCRdb analysed the 5' RACE reads with MiXCR anew, one entry per CDR3 protein. The table lists 400,000 to 450,000 distinct CDR3 sequences, approximately 17% of them singletons. These receptors have no identified antigens. The sample taken for sequencing was blood, either unsorted or a sorted T cell fraction (not recorded which). These receptors were obtained from a male donor with ankylosing spondylitis.

This clonotype was counted between two and nine times. V usage is TRBV27 and J usage is TRBJ2-4, with unresolved D. The CDR3 is 15 residues long. V lost 3 bases and J 0 bases, leaving 9 bases between the germline ends. Per germline, CDR1 MNHEY and CDR2 SMNVEV (reference sequence). The CDR3 loop reads CASSFSNGAKNIQYF. CDR3 bases: TGTGCCAGCAGTTTTTCGAACGGAGCCAAAAACATTCAGTACTTC.

This clonotype was seen a few times. This sequence joins TRBV6-5 and TRBJ2-7; 12 nucleotides align to TRBD2. Trimming took 4 bases from V and 3 from J; bases not matched to a gene: 4. This CDR3 spans 15 amino acids. In germline, CDR1 is MNHEY, CDR2 SVGAGI. CDR3 DNA: TGTGCCAGCAGTTCCTGGACTAGCGGGGTCTACGAGCAGTACTTC. It specifies CASSSWTSGVYEQYF.

This rearrangement joins TRBV24-1 to TRBJ2-7; 10 nucleotides line up with TRBD1. Germline V gene lookup returns CDR1 KGHDR and CDR2 SFDVKD. Trimming took 7 bases from V and 7 from J; bases not matched to a gene: 3. The CDR3 length is 12 residues. CDR3: CATRDRGGEQYF. The CDR3 coding sequence is TGTGCCACCAGGGACAGGGGGGGTGAGCAGTACTTC.

This clonotype was observed many times. The chain couples TRBV29-1 to TRBJ1-2; D unresolved. The V end was cut by 8 bases, the J end by 8 bases, with 15 bases between. Germline V gene lookup returns CDR1 SQVTM and CDR2 ANQGSEA. The CDR3 has 11 residues. This CDR3 reads CSSVGGRGYTF. CDR3 in DNA: TGCAGCTCAGTGGGAGGGAGAGGCTACACCTTC.

The CDR3 protein is CASSVEVGTEAFF. Here the CDR3 DNA reads TGTGCCAGCAGCGTGGAGGTGGGCACTGAAGCTTTCTTT. The chain combines TRBV12-3 or TRBV12-4 with TRBJ1-1, with D unclear. This CDR3 is 13 amino acids long. Between the trimmed V and J ends, which lost 6 bases and 4 bases, there was a span of 12 bases.

This clonotype was seen repeatedly, ten times or more. V gene TRBV12-3 or TRBV12-4 combines with J gene TRBJ2-4; D remains ambiguous. V lost 2 bases, J lost 3 bases, and 11 bases lay in between. The length of the CDR3 is 15 residues. CDR3 in DNA: TGTGCCAGCAGTTTATGGCTAGTTGACAAAAACATTCAGTACTTC. The encoded protein is CASSLWLVDKNIQYF.

V usage is TRBV6-1 and J usage is TRBJ1-6; TRBD1 matches at 10 bases. Germline assignment: CDR1 MNHNS and CDR2 SASEGT. Trimming took 7 bases from V and 7 from J; bases not matched to a gene: 10. This CDR3 has 16 residues. Here the CDR3 reads CASTERDRGRNSPLHF. The CDR3 region has the DNA TGTGCCAGCACCGAAAGGGACAGGGGACGAAATTCACCCCTCCACTTT.

The chain couples TRBV4-1 to TRBJ2-1, with a tentative D call TRBD2 (5 bases). V was shortened by 4 bases and J by 5 bases, with 21 bases between the two germline ends. CDR1 MGHRA and CDR2 YSYEKL come from the germline V gene. CDR3 length: 17 residues. The CDR3 sequence: CASSRKRGWGVDNEQFF. The CDR3 nucleotides are TGCGCCAGCAGCCGGAAAAGAGGTTGGGGAGTTGACAATGAGCAGTTCTTC.

This clonotype was observed a handful of times. The chain employs TRBV6-1 and TRBJ1-2, with unresolved D. Looked up from germline, CDR1 is MNHNS and CDR2 is SASEGT. The length of the CDR3 is 14 residues. With 6 bases removed from V and 4 bases from J, the gap between germline ends came to 15 bases. The CDR3 region has the DNA TGTGCCAGCAGCAACCTGTGGGAGGGCTATGGCTACACCTTC. It specifies CASSNLWEGYGYTF.

This clonotype has a handful of counts. The chain employs TRBV4-1 and TRBJ2-2, with no clear D. Germline values: CDR1 MGHRA, CDR2 YSYEKL. The CDR3 totals 15 residues. The V gene lost 2 bases and the J gene lost 4 bases, with 11 bases spanning the gap. The CDR3 bases are TGCGCCAGCAGCCAACCTTCTGTAGGCACCGGGGAGCTGTTTTTT. Translating it yields CASSQPSVGTGELFF.

Only a few counts were recorded for this clonotype. V is TRBV15 and J is TRBJ1-4; 7 nucleotides align to TRBD1. The CDR3 contains 16 residues. From germline, CDR1 is LNHNV and CDR2 YYDKDF (reference sequence). J lost 7 bases, V lost 1 base, and 9 bases had no gene match. CDR3 nucleotides: TGTGCCACCAGCAGAGCCCCCCGGGACAGTACTGAAAAACTGTTTTTT. As protein: CATSRAPRDSTEKLFF.

The sample holds a few counts of this clonotype. V and J are TRBV2 and TRBJ2-1; the D gene could be TRBD1 or TRBD2 (5 bases each). CDR3 length equals 15 residues. Germline loops: CDR1 SNHLY, CDR2 FYNNEI. V was pared by 2 bases and J by 3 bases, with 11 bases between. The CDR3 region has the DNA TGTGCCAGCAGTGAATACCCAGGGAGCTACAATGAGCAGTTCTTC. Translation gives CASSEYPGSYNEQFF.

This clonotype has more than one count but fewer than ten. The chain uses TRBV2 and TRBJ1-5; D is unclear. Trimming left V 1 base short and J 9 bases short, with 13 bases between. The length of the CDR3 is 14 residues. Looked up from germline, CDR1 is SNHLY and CDR2 is FYNNEI. The CDR3 DNA reads as TGTGCCAGCAGTGAAGGGGGTGGAGTGCGGCCCCAGCATTTT. It encodes CASSEGGGVRPQHF.

This clonotype was detected only a few times. The chain links TRBV20-1 to TRBJ2-1; 8 bases line up with TRBD2. This CDR3 is built from 16 residues. V lost 0 bases to trimming and J lost 8 bases; unmatched junction nucleotides: 12. CDR1 and CDR2 (germline): DFQATT, SNEGSKA (reference sequence). In DNA form, the CDR3 reads TGCAGTGCTAGAGATCGGGTAAATAGCGGGAAGGATGAGCAGTTCTTC. Translation gives CSARDRVNSGKDEQFF.

CDR3 amino acids: CASSMGTGWSYEQYF. Written as DNA, the CDR3 is TGCGCCAGCAGCATGGGGACAGGTTGGTCCTACGAGCAGTACTTC. This chain links TRBV5-1 with TRBJ2-7, with 8 bases fitting TRBD1. The CDR3 length is 15 residues. Germline assignment: CDR1 SGHRS and CDR2 YFSETQ. Trimming at V came to 4 bases and at J to 1 base, leaving 7 bases not matched to a gene.

In this sample, this clonotype turned up many times. CDR3 residues: CASSPDHGRGYTF. In DNA form, the CDR3 reads TGTGCCAGCAGCCCCGACCACGGCCGTGGCTACACCTTC. This chain uses TRBV7-9 with TRBJ1-2, with D hard to call. V lost 5 bases to trimming and J lost 7 bases, with 14 bases between them. The CDR3 consists of 13 residues. Germline CDR1 is SEHNR and CDR2 is FQNEAQ (reference sequence).

This clonotype was counted ten times or more. The chain has TRBV5-1 and TRBJ2-7, with 11 bases matching TRBD1. With V trimmed by 4 bases and J by 4 bases, 4 bases remained unmatched. The CDR3 contains 14 residues. Per germline, CDR1 SGHRS and CDR2 YFSETQ. CDR3 nucleotide sequence: TGCGCCAGCAGCCACGGACAGGGGGCTTACGAGCAGTACTTC. Its protein product is CASSHGQGAYEQYF.

This clonotype was seen ten or more times. The genes are TRBV12-3 or TRBV12-4 and TRBJ2-7, with 9 nucleotides matching TRBD1. CDR3 length: 15 residues. The V gene end was trimmed by 5 bases and the J gene end by 2 bases; junction bases not matched to a gene: 7. The CDR3 DNA reads TGTGCCAGCAGTCCCCGGGACAGGGCGACCTACGAGCAGTACTTC. Its protein product is CASSPRDRATYEQYF.

The gene calls are TRBV6-5 and TRBJ1-2, with 9 bases that match TRBD1. V was clipped by 2 bases and J by 6 bases; unmatched bases: 4. Per germline, CDR1 MNHEY and CDR2 SVGAGI. CDR3 length: 14 amino acids. The CDR3 reads CASSYVGQGDGYTF. The CDR3 DNA is TGTGCCAGCAGTTACGTGGGACAGGGAGATGGCTACACCTTC.

This clonotype was observed a few times. The chain employs TRBV5-8 and TRBJ2-5; D might be TRBD2 (6 bases). V shed 6 bases and J shed 6 bases, with 18 bases lying between them. This CDR3 region has 14 residues. Germline V gene sequence: CDR1 SGHTS, CDR2 YDEGEE. CDR3 in DNA: TGTGCCAGCAACCTCGGGACTGGCGGGAAGACCCAGTACTTC. Encoded protein: CASNLGTGGKTQYF.